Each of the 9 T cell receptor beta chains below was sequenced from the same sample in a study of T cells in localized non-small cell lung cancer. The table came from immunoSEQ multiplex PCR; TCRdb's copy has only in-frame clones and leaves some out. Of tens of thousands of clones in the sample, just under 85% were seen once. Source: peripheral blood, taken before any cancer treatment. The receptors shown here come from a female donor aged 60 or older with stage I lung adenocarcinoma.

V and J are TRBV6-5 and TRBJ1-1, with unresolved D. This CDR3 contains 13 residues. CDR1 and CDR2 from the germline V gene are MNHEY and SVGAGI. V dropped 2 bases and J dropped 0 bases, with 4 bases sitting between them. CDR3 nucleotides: TGTGCCAGCAGTTACAGGGTGAACACTGAAGCTTTCTTT. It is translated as CASSYRVNTEAFF.

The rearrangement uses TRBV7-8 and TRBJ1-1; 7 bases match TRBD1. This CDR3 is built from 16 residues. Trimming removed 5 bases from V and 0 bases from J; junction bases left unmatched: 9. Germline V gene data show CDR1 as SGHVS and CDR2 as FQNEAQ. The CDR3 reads CASSQIGGMMNTEAFF. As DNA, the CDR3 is TGTGCCAGCAGCCAAATAGGGGGCATGATGAACACTGAAGCTTTCTTT.

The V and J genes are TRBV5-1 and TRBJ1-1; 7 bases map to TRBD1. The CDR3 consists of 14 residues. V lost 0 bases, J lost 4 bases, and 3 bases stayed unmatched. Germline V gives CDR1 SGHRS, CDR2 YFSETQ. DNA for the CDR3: TGCGCCAGCAGCTTGGAGTCAGGGGGCACTGAAGCTTTCTTT. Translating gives CASSLESGGTEAFF.

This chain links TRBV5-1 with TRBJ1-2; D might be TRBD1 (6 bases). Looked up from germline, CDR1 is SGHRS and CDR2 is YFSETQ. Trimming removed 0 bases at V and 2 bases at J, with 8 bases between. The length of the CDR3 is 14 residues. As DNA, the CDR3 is TGCGCCAGCAGCTTGGTGACAGGAAACTATGGCTACACCTTC. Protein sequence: CASSLVTGNYGYTF.

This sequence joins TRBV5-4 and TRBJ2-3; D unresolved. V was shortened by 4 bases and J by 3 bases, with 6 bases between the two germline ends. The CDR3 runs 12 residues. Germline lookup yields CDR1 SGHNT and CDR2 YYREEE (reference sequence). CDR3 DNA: TGTGCCAGCAGCCCCGGAACAGATACGCAGTATTTT. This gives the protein CASSPGTDTQYF.

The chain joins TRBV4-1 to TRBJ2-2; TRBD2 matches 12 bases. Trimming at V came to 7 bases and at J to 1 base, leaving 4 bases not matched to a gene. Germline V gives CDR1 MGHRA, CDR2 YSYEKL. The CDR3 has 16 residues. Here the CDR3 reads CASTLLAGGNTGELFF. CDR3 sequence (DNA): TGCGCCAGCACCTTACTAGCGGGAGGGAACACCGGGGAGCTGTTTTTT.

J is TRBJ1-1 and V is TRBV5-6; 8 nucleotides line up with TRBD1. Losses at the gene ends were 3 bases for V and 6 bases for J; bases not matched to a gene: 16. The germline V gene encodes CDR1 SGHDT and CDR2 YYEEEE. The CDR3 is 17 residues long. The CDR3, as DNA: TGTGCCAGCAGCTCTGAGTTCGGACAGGGTCGTATTGCTGAAGCTTTCTTT. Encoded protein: CASSSEFGQGRIAEAFF.

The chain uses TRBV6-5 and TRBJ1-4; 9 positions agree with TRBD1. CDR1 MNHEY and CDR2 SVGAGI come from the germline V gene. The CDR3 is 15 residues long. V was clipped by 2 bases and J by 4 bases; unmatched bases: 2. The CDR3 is CASSYLGQGNEKLFF. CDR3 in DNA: TGTGCCAGCAGTTACCTGGGACAGGGTAATGAAAAACTGTTTTTT.

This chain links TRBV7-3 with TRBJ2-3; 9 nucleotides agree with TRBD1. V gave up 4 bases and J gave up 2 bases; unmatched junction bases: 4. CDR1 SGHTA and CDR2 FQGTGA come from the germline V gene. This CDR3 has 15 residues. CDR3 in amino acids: CASSSYRGLTDTQYF. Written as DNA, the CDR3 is TGTGCCAGCAGCTCCTACAGGGGGCTCACAGATACGCAGTATTTT. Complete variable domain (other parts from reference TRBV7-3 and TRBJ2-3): GAGVSQTPSNKVTEKGKYVELRCDPISGHTALYWYRQSLGQGPEFLIYFQGTGAADDSGLPNDRFFAVRPEGSVSTLKIQRTERGDSAVYLCASSSYRGLTDTQYFGPGTRLTVL.